This T cell receptor beta chain appears in the sequencing data of a study of cytomegalovirus exposure and HLA in healthy donors. This CDR3 has 14 residues. The V gene end was trimmed by 2 bases and the J gene end by 6 bases; junction bases not matched to a gene: 5. Germline CDR1 reads KGHSH; CDR2 reads LQKENI. Findings of the study overall: A previous analysis found most TCR beta V segments productive roughly 87% or roughly 30% of the time. Some segments of the V type, notably TRBV6-2 and TRBV6-3, were excluded as indistinguishable.

This clone was detected ten times or more. No antigen is known for it. The PCR made use of 60 Vbeta and 13 Jbeta primers. Assay used: immunoSEQ multiplex PCR; TCRdb lists only in-frame clones, some missing. This table has approximately 190,000 clones, around three quarters appearing once. The sequencing sample was made of PBMCs. This chain links TRBV18 with TRBJ1-1, with 8 bases matching TRBD1. The sequence was collected from a woman aged 25 to 39 in good health and CMV-seropositive. CDR3 sequence: CASSPDQGAAEAFF. In DNA form, the CDR3 reads TGTGCCAGCTCACCAGATCAGGGGGCCGCTGAAGCTTTCTTT.